The rows below give T cell receptor beta chains drawn from one sample of a study of regulatory T cells in long-lasting Graves disease. A single record per CDR3 protein comes from TCRdb applying MiXCR to the multiplex PCR reads. The sample yields 550,000 to 700,000 distinct CDR3 sequences, about 16% seen once. These records were also assigned to another study, of T cells in Graves' hyperthyroidism and ophthalmopathy.

The source material was peripheral blood mononuclear cells (PBMCs), sampled at new diagnosis, from a patient treated with antithyroid drugs. These receptors came from a man aged 18-30 years with Graves disease. Each CDR3 is given with its conserved first and last residue. D genes are given only for firm matches. Only part of the rows carry a size: once, few, many, or a class if the clone is expanded.

D | J | length | size | V | DNA | CDR3
NA | TRBJ2-3 | 19 | NA | TRBV6-1 | TGTGCCAGCAGAAAAGAAGGGGTTTTAATCACTGCTAGCACAGATACGCAGTATTTT | CASRKEGVLITASTDTQYF
NA | TRBJ2-3 | 16 | many | TRBV11-2 | TGTGCCAGCAGCCCAATGCGGGAAATCCTTGCAGATACGCAGTATTTT | CASSPMREILADTQYF
NA | TRBJ2-7 | 13 | many | TRBV20-1 | TGCAGTGCTCCGGGACCTTCCTCCTACGAGCAGTACTTC | CSAPGPSSYEQYF
TRBD1 | TRBJ2-1 | 16 | NA | TRBV2 | TGTGCCAGCGTCGGACCCGGACAGGGGGCTCGCAATGAGCAGTCCTTC | CASVGPGQGARNEQSF
NA | TRBJ2-1 | 14 | many | TRBV19 | TGTGCCAGTAGTCTGGGGACCCAGAACAATGAGCAGTTCTTC | CASSLGTQNNEQFF
NA | TRBJ1-3 | 18 | NA | TRBV28 | TGTGCCAGCAGTTTATCACGGTTTAGCTCGAACTCTGGAAACACCATATATTTT | CASSLSRFSSNSGNTIYF
TRBD1 | TRBJ1-3 | 15 | many | TRBV2 | TGTGCCAGCAGTGTCCAGGGGGCTATTGGAAACACCATATATTTT | CASSVQGAIGNTIYF
TRBD1 | TRBJ1-1 | 15 | NA | TRBV20-1 | TGCAGTGCTATACGGACAGGGGAGGGGGACACTGAAGCTTTCTTT | CSAIRTGEGDTEAFF
NA | TRBJ1-2 | 15 | NA | TRBV6-2/TRBV6-3 | TGTGCCAGCAGTTCGACCCCTGGCGCTAACTATGGCTACACCTTC | CASSSTPGANYGYTF
TRBD2 | TRBJ2-1 | 15 | few | TRBV12-3/TRBV12-4 | TGTGCCAGCAGTTTAGGTTCTTTAGCGGGGGATGAGCAGTTCTTC | CASSLGSLAGDEQFF
TRBD1 | TRBJ1-1 | 14 | many | TRBV20-1 | TGCAGTGCGGCGGAGGGGGCGGAGGACACTGAAGCTTTCTTT | CSAAEGAEDTEAFF
NA | TRBJ2-2 | 16 | many | TRBV3-1 | TGTGCCAGCAGCCAAGACCCTAGCCTGAACACCGGGGAGCTGTTTTTT | CASSQDPSLNTGELFF
NA | TRBJ2-1 | 16 | few | TRBV2 | TGTGCCAGGACAAAACGGGAGTTAAGCTCCTACAATGAGCAGTTCTTC | CARTKRELSSYNEQFF
NA | TRBJ1-5 | 15 | many | TRBV27 | TGTGCCAGCAGTTTAGGCGGCTTAGGAATCAACCCCCAGCATTTT | CASSLGGLGINPQHF
NA | TRBJ2-5 | 11 | many | TRBV7-9 | TGTGCCAGCAGCTCCGCGGTGACCCAGTACTTC | CASSSAVTQYF
NA | TRBJ1-1 | 14 | NA | TRBV6-4 | TGTGCCAGCAGCCCAGACAGGACCCACACTGAAGCTTTCTTT | CASSPDRTHTEAFF
NA | TRBJ2-7 | 15 | many | TRBV6-2/TRBV6-3 | TGTGCCAGCAGTTACGCGGCAGGTTCGCTCTACGAGCAGTACTTC | CASSYAAGSLYEQYF
TRBD2 | TRBJ2-7 | 17 | NA | TRBV7-6 | TGTGCCAGCAGCTTAGGGGCTAGCGGGAGTATTTCCTACGAGCAGTACTTC | CASSLGASGSISYEQYF
NA | TRBJ2-7 | 14 | NA | TRBV5-5 | TGTGCCAGCAGCTTGGACAGGACCGTCTACGAGCAGTACTTC | CASSLDRTVYEQYF
NA | TRBJ1-3 | 13 | NA | TRBV18 | TGTGCCAGCCCACCCCCCTCCCGGGGAACCATATATTTT | CASPPPSRGTIYF
TRBD1 | TRBJ1-4 | 12 | few | TRBV6-2/TRBV6-3 | TGTGCCAGCAGTGTCAGGGGGGAAAAACTGTTTTTT | CASSVRGEKLFF
NA | TRBJ1-6 | 15 | few | TRBV18 | TGTGCCAGCTCAAAGGGAACGGACGGAAATTCACCCCTCCACTTT | CASSKGTDGNSPLHF
NA | TRBJ1-2 | 15 | NA | TRBV7-9 | TGTGCCAGCAGCTCCGCCGGGGGGATTTGGTATGGCTACACCTTC | CASSSAGGIWYGYTF
TRBD2 | TRBJ2-2 | 19 | many | TRBV7-9 | TGTGCCAGCAGCTTAGGGCCCCTTCTAAGCGGGAGCCCTACCGGGGAGCTGTTTTTT | CASSLGPLLSGSPTGELFF